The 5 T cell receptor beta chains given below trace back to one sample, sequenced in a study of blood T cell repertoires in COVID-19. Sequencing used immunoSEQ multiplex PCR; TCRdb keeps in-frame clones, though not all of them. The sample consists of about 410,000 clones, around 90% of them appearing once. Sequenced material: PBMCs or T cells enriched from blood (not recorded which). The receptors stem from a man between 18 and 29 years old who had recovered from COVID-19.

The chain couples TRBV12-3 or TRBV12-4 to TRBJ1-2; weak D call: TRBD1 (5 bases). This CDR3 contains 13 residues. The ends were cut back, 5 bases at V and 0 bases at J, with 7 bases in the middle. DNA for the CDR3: TGTGCCAGCAGTCCGACAGCTAACTATGGCTACACCTTC. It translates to CASSPTANYGYTF.

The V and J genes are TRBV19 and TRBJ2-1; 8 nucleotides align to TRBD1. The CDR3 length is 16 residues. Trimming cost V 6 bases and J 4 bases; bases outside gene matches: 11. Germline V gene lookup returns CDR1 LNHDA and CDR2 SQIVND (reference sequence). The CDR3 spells CASRDSGTGAYNEQFF. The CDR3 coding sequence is TGTGCCAGTAGGGATTCCGGGACAGGAGCTTACAATGAGCAGTTCTTC.

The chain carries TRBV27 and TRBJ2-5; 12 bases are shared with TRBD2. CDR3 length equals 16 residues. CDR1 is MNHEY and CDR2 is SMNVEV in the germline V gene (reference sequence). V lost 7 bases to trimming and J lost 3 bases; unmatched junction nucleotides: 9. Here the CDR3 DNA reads TGTGCCAGCACTAGAAGTCGGACTAGCGGGAAAGAGACCCAGTACTTC. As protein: CASTRSRTSGKETQYF.

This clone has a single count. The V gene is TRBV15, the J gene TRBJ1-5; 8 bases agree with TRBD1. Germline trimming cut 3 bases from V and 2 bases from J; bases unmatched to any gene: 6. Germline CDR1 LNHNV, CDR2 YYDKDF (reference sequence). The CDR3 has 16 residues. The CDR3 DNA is TGTGCCACCAGCAGCGGACAGGGCGCAGGCAATCAGCCCCAGCATTTT. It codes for CATSSGQGAGNQPQHF.

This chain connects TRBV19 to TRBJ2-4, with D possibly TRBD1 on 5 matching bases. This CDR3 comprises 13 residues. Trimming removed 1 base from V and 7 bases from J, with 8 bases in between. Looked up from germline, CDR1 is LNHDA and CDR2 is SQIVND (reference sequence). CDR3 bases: TGTGCCAGTAGTATAGCCCGACAGAACATTCAGTACTTC. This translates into CASSIARQNIQYF.